This TCR beta chain was identified during a study of blood T cell repertoires in COVID-19. Turning to the study itself: Specimens from acute and convalescent COVID-19 originated in the United States, Italy and Spain. Nucleic acid was either cDNA or gDNA, and it came from T cells, B-cell-depleted T cells, or PBMCs.

CDR3 size: 12 residues. V was cut by 7 bases and J by 7 bases, with 13 bases left in between. The V gene's germline CDR1 is SGHTA and CDR2 FQGNSA. Original methodology: The assay estimated nucleated cells by amplifying reference gene primers. Profiled with immunoSEQ multiplex PCR; TCRdb holds only in-frame clones, not every one. The DNA was the basis for D and trimming; V, J and clone size are from that table. The table shows 86,000 or so clones, with roughly 86% occurring only once. The sample taken for sequencing was peripheral blood. V usage is TRBV7-2 and J usage is TRBJ2-5; TRBD2 is a possible D gene (6 bases). The receptor's source is a man between 50 and 59 years old with active or convalescent COVID-19. CDR3 sequence: CASTPGSGTQYF. The CDR3 bases are TGTGCCAGCACCCCCGGGAGTGGGACCCAGTACTTC. Combining the CDR3 with reference TRBV7-2 and TRBJ2-5 gives the whole variable domain GAGVSQSPSNKVTEKGKDVELRCDPISGHTALYWYRQSLGQGLEFLIYFQGNSAPDKSGLPSDRFSAERTGGSVSTLTIQRTQQEDSAVYLCASTPGSGTQYFGPGTRLLVL.